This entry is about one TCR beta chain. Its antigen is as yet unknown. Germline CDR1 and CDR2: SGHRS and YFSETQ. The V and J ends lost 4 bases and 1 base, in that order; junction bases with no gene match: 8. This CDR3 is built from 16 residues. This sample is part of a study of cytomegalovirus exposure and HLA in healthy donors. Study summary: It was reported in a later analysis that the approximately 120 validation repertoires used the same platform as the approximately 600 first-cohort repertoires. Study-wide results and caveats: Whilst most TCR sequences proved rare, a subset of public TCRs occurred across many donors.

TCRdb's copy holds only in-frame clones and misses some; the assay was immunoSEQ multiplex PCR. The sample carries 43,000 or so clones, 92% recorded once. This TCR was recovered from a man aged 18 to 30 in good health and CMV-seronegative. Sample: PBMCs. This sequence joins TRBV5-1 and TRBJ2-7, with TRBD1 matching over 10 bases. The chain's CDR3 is CASSMWDRGFSYEQYF. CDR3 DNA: TGCGCCAGCAGCATGTGGGACAGGGGTTTTTCCTACGAGCAGTACTTC. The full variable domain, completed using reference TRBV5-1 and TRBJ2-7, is KAGVTQTPRYLIKTRGQQVTLSCSPISGHRSVSWYQQTPGQGLQFLFEYFSETQRNKGNFPGRFSGRQFSNSRSEMNVSTLELGDSALYLCASSMWDRGFSYEQYFGPGTRLTVT.